The clone carrying this T cell receptor (beta chain) was seen more than once but under ten times. The sample belongs to a study of blood T cell repertoires in COVID-19. Study background: Acute and convalescent COVID-19 specimens originated in the United States, Italy and Spain. Sample material is recorded as cDNA or gDNA derived from T cells, B-cell-depleted T cells, or PBMCs.

Per the original data handling: Reference gene primer amplification gave nucleated cell count estimates. The method was immunoSEQ multiplex PCR; TCRdb's version includes in-frame clones alone and lacks a portion of them. The V and J calls and clone size come from that table; D and trimming were worked out from the DNA. The data contain 44,000 or so clones, about 90% of them singletons. Sequenced: peripheral blood. The clonotype comes from a human donor in a cohort sampled during active COVID-19.

The CDR3 DNA reads as TGTGCCAGCAGCCTAGGGACAGGGGGCGGCTACGAGCAGTACTTC. Residues: CASSLGTGGGYEQYF. J is TRBJ2-7 and V is TRBV5-4, with 12 positions matching TRBD1. V dropped 4 bases and J dropped 3; count of bases not matched to a gene: 5. The CDR3 consists of 15 residues. The V gene's germline CDR1 is SGHNT and CDR2 YYREEE (reference sequence).